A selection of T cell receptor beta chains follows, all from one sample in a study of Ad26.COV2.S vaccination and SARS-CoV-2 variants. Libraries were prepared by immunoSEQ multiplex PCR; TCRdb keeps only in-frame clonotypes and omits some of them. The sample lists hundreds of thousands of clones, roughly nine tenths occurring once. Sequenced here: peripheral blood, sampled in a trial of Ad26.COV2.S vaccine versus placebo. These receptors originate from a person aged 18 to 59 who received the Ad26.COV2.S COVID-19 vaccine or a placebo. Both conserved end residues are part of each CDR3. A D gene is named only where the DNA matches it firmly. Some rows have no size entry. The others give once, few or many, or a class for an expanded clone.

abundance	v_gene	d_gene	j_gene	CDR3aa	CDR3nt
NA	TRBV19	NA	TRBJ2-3	CASTGRDTDTQYF	TGTGCCAGTACAGGGCGGGACACAGATACGCAGTATTTT
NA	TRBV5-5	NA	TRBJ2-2	CASSPPGPIMNTGELFF	TGTGCCAGCAGCCCCCCGGGACCCATAATGAACACCGGGGAGCTGTTTTTT
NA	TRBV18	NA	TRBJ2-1	CASSPRGGGWSYNEQFF	TGTGCCAGCTCACCACGGGGCGGGGGCTGGTCCTACAATGAGCAGTTCTTC
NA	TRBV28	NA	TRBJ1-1	CASSSGQGSSEAFF	TGTGCCAGCAGTTCCGGCCAGGGAAGTTCTGAAGCTTTCTTT
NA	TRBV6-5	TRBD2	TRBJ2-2	CASSYNWEGTGELFF	TGTGCCAGCAGTTATAATTGGGAGGGAACCGGGGAGCTGTTTTTT
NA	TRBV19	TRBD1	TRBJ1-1	CASSIRGQGNGAFF	TGTGCCAGTAGTATAAGGGGACAGGGGAATGGAGCTTTCTTT
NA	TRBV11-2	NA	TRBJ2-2	CASSLGRFPGELFF	TGTGCCAGCAGCTTAGGGCGTTTTCCCGGGGAGCTGTTTTTT
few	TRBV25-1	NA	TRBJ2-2	CASSEYPWELFF	TGTGCCAGCAGTGAATATCCGTGGGAGCTGTTTTTT
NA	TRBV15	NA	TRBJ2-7	CATSRDMAIVYEQYF	TGTGCCACCAGCAGAGATATGGCCATTGTCTACGAGCAGTACTTC
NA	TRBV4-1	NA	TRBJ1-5	CASSREVEPPQHF	TGCGCCAGCAGCCGCGAGGTCGAACCGCCCCAGCATTTT
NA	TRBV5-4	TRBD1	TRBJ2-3	CASSVQTGGYTDTQYF	TGTGCCAGCAGCGTACAGACAGGGGGCTATACAGATACGCAGTATTTT
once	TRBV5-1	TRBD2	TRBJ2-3	CASSPGTSGREGQYF	TGCGCCAGCAGCCCCGGGACTAGCGGGAGGGAGGGGCAGTATTTT
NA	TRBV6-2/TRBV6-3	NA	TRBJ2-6	CASSQPRSGANVLTF	TGTGCCAGCAGCCAGCCGCGCTCTGGGGCCAACGTCCTGACTTTC
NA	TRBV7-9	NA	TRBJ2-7	CASSLRAETAYEQYF	TGTGCCAGCAGCTTAAGGGCCGAAACCGCCTACGAGCAGTACTTC
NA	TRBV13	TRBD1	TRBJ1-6	CASSTDRVDSPLHF	TGTGCCAGCAGCACAGACAGGGTAGATTCACCCCTCCACTTT
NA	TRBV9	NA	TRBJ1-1	CASSVESIMNTEAFF	TGTGCCAGCAGCGTAGAGTCGATCATGAACACTGAAGCTTTCTTT
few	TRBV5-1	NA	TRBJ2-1	CASSLGVYNEQFF	TGCGCCAGCAGCTTGGGAGTTTACAATGAGCAGTTCTTC
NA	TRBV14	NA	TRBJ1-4	CASSPTDGDEKLFF	TGTGCCAGCAGCCCCACGGACGGAGATGAAAAACTGTTTTTT
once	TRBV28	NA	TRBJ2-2	CASSQIRDTGELFF	TGTGCCAGCAGTCAGATACGAGACACCGGGGAGCTGTTTTTT
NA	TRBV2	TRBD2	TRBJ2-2	CASTELAGATGELFF	TGTGCCAGCACCGAACTAGCGGGGGCGACCGGGGAGCTGTTTTTT
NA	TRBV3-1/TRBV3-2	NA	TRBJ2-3	CASSQAQGPDTQYF	TGTGCCAGCAGCCAAGCTCAGGGTCCCGATACGCAGTATTTT
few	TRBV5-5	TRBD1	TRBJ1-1	CASVDRGRNTEAFF	TGTGCCAGCGTTGACAGGGGAAGAAACACTGAAGCTTTCTTT
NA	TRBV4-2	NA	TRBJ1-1	CASSQGRGRVTEAFF	TGTGCCAGCAGCCAAGGGCGGGGTCGGGTAACTGAAGCTTTCTTT
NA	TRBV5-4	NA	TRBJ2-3	CASSLKTSADTQYF	TGTGCCAGCAGCCTGAAAACGTCCGCAGATACGCAGTATTTT
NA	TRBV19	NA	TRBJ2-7	CASSIFPPRGGIEQYF	TGTGCCAGTAGTATATTTCCCCCCCGAGGGGGTATCGAGCAGTACTTC
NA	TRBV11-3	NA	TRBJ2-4	CASSSIRWIGTGSKNIQYF	TGTGCCAGCAGCTCAATTAGGTGGATAGGGACCGGATCGAAAAACATTCAGTACTTC
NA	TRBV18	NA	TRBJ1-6	CASSREGDSPLHF	TGTGCCAGCTCACGGGAAGGTGATTCACCCCTCCACTTT
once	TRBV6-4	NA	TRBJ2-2	CASSDSFRGGRSGELFF	TGTGCCAGCAGTGACTCGTTCCGCGGGGGCCGAAGCGGGGAGCTGTTTTTT
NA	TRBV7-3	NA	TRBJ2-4	CASSKTVGVMDKNIQYF	TGTGCCAGCAGCAAAACGGTTGGGGTAATGGACAAAAACATTCAGTACTTC
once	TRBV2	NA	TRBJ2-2	CASSESTRNTGELFF	TGTGCCAGCAGTGAATCGACACGTAACACCGGGGAGCTGTTTTTT
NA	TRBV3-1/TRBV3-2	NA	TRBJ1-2	CASSHPGRGYGYTF	TGTGCCAGCAGCCATCCGGGCCGTGGGTATGGCTACACCTTC
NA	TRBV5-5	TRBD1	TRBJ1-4	CASSLAGTGLNEKLFF	TGTGCCAGCAGCTTGGCCGGGACAGGGCTTAATGAAAAACTGTTTTTT
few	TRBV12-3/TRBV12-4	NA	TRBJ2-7	CASSLQGYEQYF	TGTGCCAGCAGTTTACAGGGTTACGAGCAGTACTTC
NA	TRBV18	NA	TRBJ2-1	CASSPLYGEQFF	TGTGCCAGCTCACCGTTATACGGTGAGCAGTTCTTC
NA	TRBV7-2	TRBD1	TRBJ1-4	CASSWDRDREKLFF	TGTGCCAGCTCGTGGGACAGGGACAGAGAAAAACTGTTTTTT
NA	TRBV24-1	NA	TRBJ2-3	CATSDQGLGSDTQYF	TGTGCCACCAGTGATCAGGGGTTGGGGTCAGATACGCAGTATTTT
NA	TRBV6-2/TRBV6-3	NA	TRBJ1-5	CASSLRGYQPQHF	TGTGCCAGCAGTTTGCGCGGTTATCAGCCCCAGCATTTT
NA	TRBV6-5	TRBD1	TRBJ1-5	CASRPNRGRNGPQHF	TGTGCCAGCAGGCCCAACAGGGGACGCAATGGGCCCCAGCATTTT
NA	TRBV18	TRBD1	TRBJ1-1	CASSRTGGTVNTEAFF	TGTGCCAGCTCACGTACAGGGGGTACAGTGAACACTGAAGCTTTCTTT
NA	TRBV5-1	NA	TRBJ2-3	CASSPGRGTDTQYF	TGCGCCAGCAGCCCCGGACGGGGCACAGATACGCAGTATTTT
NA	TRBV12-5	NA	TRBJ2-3	CASGLGPGWVSDTQYF	TGTGCTAGTGGTTTGGGACCCGGCTGGGTATCAGATACGCAGTATTTT
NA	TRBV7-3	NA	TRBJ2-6	CASSRMGVSSSGANVLTF	TGTGCCAGCAGTCGAATGGGAGTATCCAGCTCTGGGGCCAACGTCCTGACTTTC
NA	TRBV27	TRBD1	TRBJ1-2	CASSPPPPQQGADGYTF	TGTGCCAGCAGTCCCCCACCACCCCAACAGGGGGCGGATGGCTACACCTTC
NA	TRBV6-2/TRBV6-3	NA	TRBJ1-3	CASSWASGNTIYF	TGTGCCAGCAGTTGGGCCTCTGGAAACACCATATATTTT
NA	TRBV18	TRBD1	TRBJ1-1	CASSRAGGGTEAFF	TGTGCCAGCTCACGGGCAGGGGGCGGTACTGAAGCTTTCTTT
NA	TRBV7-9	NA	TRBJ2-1	CASSPPAGPTREEQFF	TGTGCCAGCAGCCCCCCCGCGGGACCGACCCGCGAAGAGCAGTTCTTC
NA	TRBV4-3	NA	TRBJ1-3	CASSRQLDVANTIYF	TGCGCCAGCAGTCGACAGCTGGATGTTGCTAACACCATATATTTT
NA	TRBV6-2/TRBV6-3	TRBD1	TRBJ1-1	CASSFSPWTGRLNTEAFF	TGTGCCAGCAGTTTCTCCCCATGGACAGGTCGGCTAAACACTGAAGCTTTCTTT
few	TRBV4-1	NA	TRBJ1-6	CASSQTIRKRDNSPLHF	TGCGCCAGCAGCCAAACAATACGGAAACGAGATAATTCACCCCTCCACTTT
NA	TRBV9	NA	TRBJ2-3	CASSVGHSIADTQYF	TGTGCCAGCAGCGTAGGACACAGCATCGCAGATACGCAGTATTTT
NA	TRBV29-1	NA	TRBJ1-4	CSVRTPGRPEKLFF	TGCAGCGTGCGTACCCCGGGACGCCCTGAAAAACTGTTTTTT
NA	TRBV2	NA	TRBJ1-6	CASRAGDYNSPLHF	TGTGCCAGCAGGGCCGGGGACTATAATTCACCCCTCCACTTT
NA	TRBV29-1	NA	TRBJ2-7	CSVGGLNSYEQYF	TGCAGCGTTGGGGGCCTGAACTCCTACGAGCAGTACTTC
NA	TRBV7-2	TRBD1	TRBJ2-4	CASSPGQGLNIQYF	TGTGCCAGCAGCCCTGGACAGGGGCTAAACATTCAGTACTTC
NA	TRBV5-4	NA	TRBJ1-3	CASSFGGRSSGNTIYF	TGTGCCAGCAGCTTCGGGGGACGGAGCTCTGGAAACACCATATATTTT
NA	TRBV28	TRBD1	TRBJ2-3	CASSQGGLYTDTQYF	TGTGCCAGCAGCCAAGGGGGCCTTTACACAGATACGCAGTATTTT
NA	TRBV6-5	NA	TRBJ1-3	CASTTGSFSGNTIYF	TGTGCCAGCACTACAGGGTCCTTCTCTGGAAACACCATATATTTT